Each of the 23 T cell receptor beta chains below was sequenced from the same sample in a study of T cell responses to AZD1222 COVID-19 vaccine. Assay used: immunoSEQ multiplex PCR; TCRdb lists only in-frame clones, some missing. Among some 150,000 clones listed, 94% were seen once. This material consisted of peripheral blood, taken on day 0 of AZD1222 vaccination. All receptors come from an adult in good health.

This clone was counted a few times. The rearrangement links TRBV19 to TRBJ2-4, with D possibly being TRBD1 or TRBD2 (5 bases each). Trimming left V 7 bases short and J 0 bases short, with 16 bases between. The CDR3 covers 16 residues. Germline CDR1 is LNHDA and CDR2 is SQIVND (reference sequence). CDR3 nucleotides: TGTGCCAGTACCGAGGGACGACTCCTAGCCAAAAACATTCAGTACTTC. Translating gives CASTEGRLLAKNIQYF. Full variable domain (rest looked up from reference TRBV19 and TRBJ2-4): DGGITQSPKYLFRKEGQNVTLSCEQNLNHDAMYWYRQDPGQGLRLIYYSQIVNDFQKGDIAEGYSVSREKKESFPLTVTSAQKNPTAFYLCASTEGRLLAKNIQYFGAGTRLSVL.

The chain employs TRBV6-5 and TRBJ2-5, with 8 bases aligning to TRBD2. This CDR3 region has 15 residues. V lost 2 bases to trimming and J lost 4 bases; unmatched junction nucleotides: 6. Germline V lookup: CDR1 MNHEY, CDR2 SVGAGI. CDR3 DNA sequence: TGTGCCAGCAGTTACGGTAGCGGGGACTTAGAGACCCAGTACTTC. Protein: CASSYGSGDLETQYF.

The chain carries TRBV6-6 and TRBJ1-5, with D possibly being TRBD1 (6 bases). The CDR3 is made up of 12 amino acids. Looked up from germline, CDR1 is MNHNY and CDR2 is SVGAGI (reference sequence). V was clipped by 5 bases and J by 11 bases, with 13 bases between them. CDR3 region: CASSPQGITQHF. The CDR3 nucleotides read TGTGCCAGCAGTCCACAGGGAATTACCCAGCATTTT.

This chain links TRBV7-2 with TRBJ2-1, with D perhaps matching TRBD1 (5 bases). The CDR3 contains 13 residues. Germline V gene lookup returns CDR1 SGHTA and CDR2 FQGNSA. The V gene lost 1 base and the J gene lost 5 bases, with 6 bases spanning the gap. The CDR3 protein is CASSLGQNNEQFF. The CDR3 bases are TGTGCCAGCAGCTTAGGACAGAACAATGAGCAGTTCTTC.

The chain joins TRBV27 to TRBJ1-5; D is unclear. Germline V gene sequence: CDR1 MNHEY, CDR2 SMNVEV (reference sequence). Deletions cut 4 bases from V and 3 bases from J, with 7 bases between. The CDR3 loop spans 13 amino acids. CDR3 nucleotides: TGTGCCAGCAGTTCGAAATACAATCAGCCCCAGCATTTT. Translation: CASSSKYNQPQHF.

The chain has TRBV15 and TRBJ2-1, with 7 bases identical to TRBD2. The length of the CDR3 is 16 residues. The V gene's germline CDR1 is LNHNV and CDR2 YYDKDF (reference sequence). The V segment lost 3 bases and the J segment 3 bases; nucleotides outside the gene matches: 8. CDR3 region: CATSSLRGTNYNEQFF. The DNA of the CDR3 is TGTGCCACCAGCAGTCTGCGGGGGACGAACTACAATGAGCAGTTCTTC.

The CDR3 DNA reads TGTGCCACCAGCGAGCAGTTAAATCAGCCCCAGCATTTT. Its protein product is CATSEQLNQPQHF. The chain carries TRBV15 and TRBJ1-5; no clear D gene. The V gene lost 5 bases and the J gene lost 4 bases, with 9 bases spanning the gap. This CDR3 spans 13 amino acids. Per the germline V gene, CDR1 is LNHNV and CDR2 is YYDKDF (reference sequence). Full variable domain (rest looked up from reference TRBV15 and TRBJ1-5): DAMVIQNPRYQVTQFGKPVTLSCSQTLNHNVMYWYQQKSSQAPKLLFHYYDKDFNNEADTPDNFQSRRPNTSFCFLDIRSPGLGDTAMYLCATSEQLNQPQHFGDGTRLSIL.

The chain carries TRBV4-1 and TRBJ1-1, with 7 bases identical to TRBD1. Germline V gene sequence: CDR1 MGHRA, CDR2 YSYEKL. Unmatched junction bases numbered 10, after V lost 0 bases and J lost 3 bases. The CDR3 totals 17 residues. The CDR3 here is CASSQDPNRGRDTEAFF. CDR3 coding DNA: TGCGCCAGCAGCCAAGATCCTAATAGGGGGCGTGACACTGAAGCTTTCTTT.

The CDR3 protein is CASSEGLAGGRYTGELFF. In DNA form, the CDR3 reads TGTGCCAGCAGTGAAGGACTAGCGGGAGGGCGGTACACCGGGGAGCTGTTTTTT. The gene calls are TRBV2 and TRBJ2-2; 14 nucleotides align to TRBD2. V lost 1 base, J lost 3 bases, and 4 bases stayed unmatched. The CDR3 is made up of 18 amino acids. CDR1 and CDR2 from the germline V gene are SNHLY and FYNNEI.

This chain uses TRBV19 with TRBJ2-1, with D unclear. CDR1 LNHDA and CDR2 SQIVND come from the germline V gene (reference sequence). V was cut by 1 base and J by 6 bases, with 1 base left in between. CDR3 size: 11 residues. The CDR3 region is CASSIGNEQFF. The CDR3 nucleotides read TGTGCCAGTAGTATAGGCAATGAGCAGTTCTTC. The whole variable domain, remainder taken from reference TRBV19 and TRBJ2-1, is DGGITQSPKYLFRKEGQNVTLSCEQNLNHDAMYWYRQDPGQGLRLIYYSQIVNDFQKGDIAEGYSVSREKKESFPLTVTSAQKNPTAFYLCASSIGNEQFFGPGTRLTVL.

The chain couples TRBV5-4 to TRBJ2-1; 10 nucleotides match TRBD2. The CDR3 runs 15 residues. CDR1 and CDR2 from the germline V gene are SGHNT and YYREEE (reference sequence). The V segment lost 0 bases and the J segment 7 bases; nucleotides outside the gene matches: 4. The CDR3 region is CASSLDSGGLNEQFF. DNA for the CDR3: TGTGCCAGCAGCTTGGATAGCGGGGGGTTAAATGAGCAGTTCTTC. The full variable domain, rest sourced from reference TRBV5-4 and TRBJ2-1, is ETGVTQSPTHLIKTRGQQVTLRCSSQSGHNTVSWYQQALGQGPQFIFQYYREEENGRGNFPPRFSGLQFPNYSSELNVNALELDDSALYLCASSLDSGGLNEQFFGPGTRLTVL.

V gene TRBV28 combines with J gene TRBJ2-4; 7 bases are a match to TRBD2. The germline V gene encodes CDR1 MDHEN and CDR2 SYDVKM. The CDR3 has 15 residues. The junction had 5 bases not matched to a gene; V was cut back by 6 bases and J by 0 bases. In DNA form, the CDR3 reads TGTGCCAGCAGACCGGCGGGGGAAGCCAAAAACATTCAGTACTTC. Translating it yields CASRPAGEAKNIQYF.

The CDR3 DNA reads as TGTGCCAGCAGCCAGGAACTTCAGGGGGCGCAAGATACGCAGTATTTT. Residues: CASSQELQGAQDTQYF. V gene TRBV3-1 (or the pseudogene TRBV3-2) combines with J gene TRBJ2-3, with 8 nucleotides matching TRBD1. The CDR3 is 16 amino acids. The V gene end was trimmed by 3 bases and the J gene end by 5 bases; junction bases not matched to a gene: 10. Germline values: CDR1 LGHDT, CDR2 YNNKEL (reference sequence).

The rearrangement joins TRBV7-9 to TRBJ1-1, with TRBD1 as a possible D gene (5 bases). V shed 0 bases and J shed 1 base, with 12 bases lying between them. This CDR3 spans 16 amino acids. Germline assignment: CDR1 SEHNR and CDR2 FQNEAQ (reference sequence). CDR3 coding DNA: TGTGCCAGCAGCTTAGCGCGGGGGGTCGGGAACACTGAAGCTTTCTTT. It translates to CASSLARGVGNTEAFF.

This sequence joins TRBV24-1 and TRBJ1-4; 7 bases match TRBD1. The CDR3 extends over 17 amino acids. CDR1 is KGHDR, CDR2 SFDVKD, per germline. J was trimmed by 3 bases and V by 5 bases; bases with no gene match: 11. CDR3 region: CATSAGTVGTPNEKLFF. Here the CDR3 DNA reads TGTGCCACCAGTGCGGGGACAGTGGGGACACCTAATGAAAAACTGTTTTTT.

J is TRBJ2-5 and V is TRBV4-1, with D tentatively TRBD2 (6 bases). V lost 9 bases and J lost 2, with 13 bases in between. The CDR3 totals 13 residues. Germline V gene data show CDR1 as MGHRA and CDR2 as YSYEKL. Written as DNA, the CDR3 is TGCGCCAGTGGATGGAGCGGGCAAGAGACCCAGTACTTC. Translating gives CASGWSGQETQYF.

This clone was seen more than once but under ten times. The chain couples TRBV6-2 or TRBV6-3 to TRBJ2-2; no clear D. V gave up 6 bases and J gave up 3 bases, with 11 bases separating them. The CDR3 runs 14 residues. The germline V gene has CDR1 MNHEY and CDR2 SVGEGT. The CDR3: CASSRGDDTGELFF. CDR3 bases: TGTGCCAGCAGCCGCGGCGATGACACCGGGGAGCTGTTTTTT.

The chain has TRBV5-6 and TRBJ2-2; D might be TRBD1 (6 bases). CDR1 and CDR2 from the germline V gene are SGHDT and YYEEEE. V lost 1 base to trimming and J lost 6 bases, with 16 bases between them. The CDR3 runs 16 residues. CDR3: CASSLLDTGSPGELFF. CDR3 bases: TGTGCCAGCAGCTTGCTAGATACAGGGTCCCCCGGGGAGCTGTTTTTT.

The rearrangement joins TRBV19 to TRBJ1-1; D is unresolved. V gave up 0 bases and J gave up 2 bases, with 19 bases separating them. Germline CDR1 LNHDA, CDR2 SQIVND (reference sequence). The CDR3 totals 18 residues. CDR3: CASSIEAGRERLNTEAFF. CDR3 nucleotides: TGTGCCAGTAGTATAGAGGCGGGGAGGGAAAGGTTAAACACTGAAGCTTTCTTT. The variable domain in full, completed from reference TRBV19 and TRBJ1-1, reads DGGITQSPKYLFRKEGQNVTLSCEQNLNHDAMYWYRQDPGQGLRLIYYSQIVNDFQKGDIAEGYSVSREKKESFPLTVTSAQKNPTAFYLCASSIEAGRERLNTEAFFGQGTRLTVV.

This chain links TRBV19 with TRBJ1-2, with D uncertain. The length of the CDR3 is 12 residues. V lost 3 bases, J lost 7 bases, and 9 bases lay in between. Germline V gives CDR1 LNHDA, CDR2 SQIVND (reference sequence). CDR3 protein: CASSITAAGYTF. DNA of the CDR3: TGTGCCAGTAGTATTACAGCTGCTGGCTACACCTTC.

The V and J genes are TRBV28 and TRBJ1-4; maybe TRBD1 (5 bases). The CDR3 runs 16 residues. V was cut by 5 bases and J by 5 bases, with 18 bases left in between. Germline V lookup: CDR1 MDHEN, CDR2 SYDVKM. CDR3 sequence reads: CASSGLLTAANEKLFF. The CDR3 bases are TGTGCCAGCAGTGGTCTCTTGACAGCCGCAAATGAAAAACTGTTTTTT.

The rearrangement uses TRBV7-9 and TRBJ1-1; no definite D call. This CDR3 has 14 residues. Germline CDR1 reads SEHNR; CDR2 reads FQNEAQ (reference sequence). V was pared by 1 base and J by 6 bases, with 12 bases between. CDR3 DNA sequence: TGTGCCAGCAGCTTAGTGGTGGGCGCATCTGAAGCTTTCTTT. It encodes CASSLVVGASEAFF.

The CDR3 sequence: CASSQGHRGNEQFF. The CDR3 DNA reads as TGTGCCAGCAGCCAAGGTCACAGGGGCAATGAGCAGTTCTTC. The chain uses TRBV3-1 (or the pseudogene TRBV3-2) and TRBJ2-1; TRBD1 agrees at 7 bases. Trimming removed 1 base from V and 6 bases from J; junction bases left unmatched: 3. CDR1 is LGHDT and CDR2 is YNNKEL in the germline V gene (reference sequence). CDR3 length: 14 amino acids.